This T cell receptor (beta chain) was sequenced for a study of CD8+ T cells in alopecia areata. This clone was seen a few times. Extracted RNA was reverse transcribed, and the resulting cDNA served as sequencing template. TCRdb keeps only in-frame clones here, not all; method: immunoSEQ multiplex PCR. Altogether roughly 100,000 clones are present, around three fifths being singletons, with the ten largest covering 8.8%. The CDR3 has 14 residues. Germline values: CDR1 MDHEN, CDR2 SYDVKM. Trimming took 5 bases from V and 4 from J, leaving 14 bases between them. Sequenced input: CD4+ T cells sorted from blood. V gene TRBV28 combines with J gene TRBJ2-5; maybe TRBD1 (6 bases). The receptor was derived from a human donor in good health. The DNA for the CDR3 is TGTGCCAGCAGTCAATCTCAGGGGAGAGAGACCCAGTACTTC. This sequence encodes CASSQSQGRETQYF.